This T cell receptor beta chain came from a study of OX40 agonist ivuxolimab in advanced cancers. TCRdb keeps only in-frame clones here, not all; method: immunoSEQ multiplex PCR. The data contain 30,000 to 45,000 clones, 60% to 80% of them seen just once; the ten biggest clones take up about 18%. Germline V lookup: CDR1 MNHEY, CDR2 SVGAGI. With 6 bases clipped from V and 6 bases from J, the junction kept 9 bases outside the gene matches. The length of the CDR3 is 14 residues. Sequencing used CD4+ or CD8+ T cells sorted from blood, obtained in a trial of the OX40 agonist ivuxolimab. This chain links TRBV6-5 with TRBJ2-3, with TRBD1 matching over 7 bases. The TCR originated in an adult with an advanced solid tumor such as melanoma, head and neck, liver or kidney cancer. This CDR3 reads CASRQATGWDTQYF. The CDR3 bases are TGTGCCAGCAGACAAGCGACAGGGTGGGATACGCAGTATTTT.